The 24 T cell receptor beta chains given below trace back to one sample, sequenced in a study of vaccination and CD4 T cells after COVID-19. Their target antigens are unknown. The treatment is: approximately nine-day PBMC culture with coronavirus spike peptide pools or control peptides (ViraFEST assay). Scientists ran DNA taken from cultured CD4+ T cells through the Oncomine TCR Beta short-read assay for sequencing. One entry per CDR3 protein, called by TCRdb with MiXCR from the PCR reads. The table records about 18,000 distinct CDR3 sequences, 50% to 60% of them present only once. The sample consisted of CD4+ T cells from blood, cultured in vitro, taken before SARS-CoV-2 vaccination. The receptors stem from a human donor who had recovered from COVID-19.

The genes are TRBV2 and TRBJ2-5, with unresolved D. This CDR3 is built from 14 residues. The germline CDR1 and CDR2 sequences are SNHLY and FYNNEI. Trimming stripped 4 bases from V and 2 bases from J, with 11 bases between. Written as DNA, the CDR3 is TGTGCCAGCAGTGCTTTACAGATACAAGAGACCCAGTACTTC. Translation gives CASSALQIQETQYF.

This clonotype appeared a single time. This sequence joins TRBV12-3 or TRBV12-4 and TRBJ1-2; perhaps TRBD1 as D (5 bases). The ends were cut back, 6 bases at V and 0 bases at J, with 14 bases in the middle. The CDR3 runs 15 residues. The CDR3 coding sequence is TGTGCCAGCAGGCCGGGGACGGCAACTAACTATGGCTACACCTTC. Its protein product is CASRPGTATNYGYTF.

The chain has TRBV15 and TRBJ2-5; 8 bases align to TRBD1. V was clipped by 0 bases and J by 7 bases; unmatched bases: 7. CDR1 is LNHNV, CDR2 YYDKDF, per germline (reference sequence). The CDR3 is made up of 15 amino acids. The CDR3 nucleotides are TGTGCCACCAGCAGAGATTACACAGGGACAGGGACCCAGTACTTC. The encoded protein is CATSRDYTGTGTQYF.

This chain links TRBV2 with TRBJ2-3, with a possible D match to TRBD1 (5 bases). Between the trimmed V and J ends, which lost 6 bases and 3 bases, there was a span of 13 bases. The length of the CDR3 is 14 residues. CDR1 SNHLY and CDR2 FYNNEI come from the germline V gene. CDR3 sequence: CASRLGQGTDTQYF. CDR3 in DNA: TGTGCCAGCAGACTTGGCCAGGGTACAGATACGCAGTATTTT.

This clonotype was picked up a small number of times. The chain uses TRBV6-1 and TRBJ1-2, with a tentative D call TRBD1 (6 bases). Germline loops: CDR1 MNHNS, CDR2 SASEGT. This CDR3 is 19 amino acids long. Trimming shortened V by 2 bases and J by 3 bases, and 25 bases separated the two germline ends. The CDR3 DNA sequence: TGTGCCAGCAGTGAAAGGCCGTCGAGCGGGGGCGGAGGTCACTATGGCTACACCTTC. This codes for CASSERPSSGGGGHYGYTF.

The chain links TRBV20-1 to TRBJ2-1, with 15 bases that match TRBD2. The CDR3 covers 18 residues. The V gene end was trimmed by 5 bases and the J gene end by 1 base; junction bases not matched to a gene: 9. The germline gives CDR1 DFQATT, CDR2 SNEGSKA (reference sequence). DNA for the CDR3: TGCAGTGCTGGAAAAGGACTAGCGGGAGGGCCTTCCTACAATGAGCAGTTCTTC. The encoded protein is CSAGKGLAGGPSYNEQFF.

There are a few counts of this clonotype. This chain links TRBV20-1 with TRBJ1-4; 8 bases are shared with TRBD1. Germline V gives CDR1 DFQATT, CDR2 SNEGSKA (reference sequence). This CDR3 is built from 13 residues. J lost 5 bases, V lost 6 bases, and 5 bases had no gene match. CDR3: CSADQGANEKLFF. The CDR3 nucleotides read TGCAGTGCGGATCAGGGGGCGAATGAAAAACTGTTTTTT.

This clonotype has a handful of counts. V is TRBV20-1 and J is TRBJ1-5, with 7 positions matching TRBD1. V lost 1 base, J lost 2 bases, and 5 bases stayed unmatched. The CDR3 length is 15 residues. The germline gives CDR1 DFQATT, CDR2 SNEGSKA (reference sequence). CDR3 nucleotide sequence: TGCAGTGCTAGAGGTCCTCAGGGGGGCAATCAGCCCCAGCATTTT. It translates to CSARGPQGGNQPQHF.

The rearrangement joins TRBV10-3 to TRBJ2-2, with 11 bases that match TRBD2. The length of the CDR3 is 16 residues. Germline trimming cut 7 bases from V and 2 bases from J; bases unmatched to any gene: 6. Germline CDR1 and CDR2: ENHRY and SYGVKD. CDR3 DNA: TGTGCCATCACCCCGGGACTAGCGGTCAACACCGGGGAGCTGTTTTTT. Its translation: CAITPGLAVNTGELFF.

This chain joins TRBV11-2 and TRBJ2-7; 12 positions agree with TRBD2. Germline V gene data show CDR1 as SGHAT and CDR2 as FQNNGV. The CDR3 runs to 17 residues. Unmatched junction bases numbered 12, after V lost 5 bases and J lost 4 bases. The CDR3 bases are TGTGCCAGCAGCCGAACGATTCTAGCGGGAGGGACTTACGAGCAGTACTTC. It yields the protein CASSRTILAGGTYEQYF.

J is TRBJ2-7 and V is TRBV6-5; D unclear. The germline V and J ends were trimmed by 2 bases and 3 bases, with 11 bases remaining between them. The germline V gene encodes CDR1 MNHEY and CDR2 SVGAGI. The CDR3 extends over 14 amino acids. The CDR3: CASSYRPGGYEQYF. Written as DNA, the CDR3 is TGTGCCAGCAGTTACCGCCCGGGCGGCTACGAGCAGTACTTC.

This clonotype is medium-sized in the sample. This chain links TRBV20-1 with TRBJ1-5, with TRBD1 as a possible D gene (5 bases). The V gene lost 4 bases and the J gene lost 0 bases, with 16 bases spanning the gap. This CDR3 has 16 amino acids. Per the germline V gene, CDR1 is DFQATT and CDR2 is SNEGSKA (reference sequence). CDR3: CSANKDSGNSNQPQHF. DNA of the CDR3: TGCAGTGCTAACAAAGACAGTGGAAATAGCAATCAGCCCCAGCATTTT.

The chain combines TRBV27 with TRBJ1-1; no definite D call. Germline-derived CDR1 and CDR2 are MNHEY and SMNVEV (reference sequence). This CDR3 spans 14 amino acids. Trimming took 6 bases from V and 4 from J, leaving 15 bases between them. The DNA for the CDR3 is TGTGCCAGCAGCTCAACAAGGGTCGCCACTGAAGCTTTCTTT. This encodes CASSSTRVATEAFF.

This rearrangement joins TRBV20-1 to TRBJ1-5; D is perhaps TRBD1 (5 bases). Germline CDR1 and CDR2: DFQATT and SNEGSKA (reference sequence). V lost 6 bases, J lost 2 bases, and 20 bases lay in between. The length of the CDR3 is 16 residues. The chain's CDR3 is CSAQSSTAWGNQPQHF. CDR3 nucleotide sequence: TGCAGTGCCCAATCCTCGACAGCCTGGGGCAATCAGCCCCAGCATTTT.

A remark on this clonotype: The junction shows a germline mismatch at one end, possibly a read error. The chain has TRBV7-3 and TRBJ2-3; 9 bases line up with TRBD2. CDR1 is SGHTA, CDR2 FQGTGA, per germline. The CDR3 runs to 17 residues. Written as DNA, the CDR3 is TGTGCCAGCAGCTTAAATCGGGGTGGGACTAGCAGAGATACGCAGTATTTT. This sequence encodes CASSLNRGGTSRDTQYF. The complete variable domain, with remaining parts taken from reference TRBV7-3 and TRBJ2-3, reads GAGVSQTPSNKVTEKGKYVELRCDPISGHTALYWYRQSLGQGPEFLIYFQGTGAADDSGLPNDRFFAVRPEGSVSTLKIQRTERGDSAVYLCASSLNRGGTSRDTQYFGPGTRLTVL.

The V gene is TRBV2, the J gene TRBJ2-6; 8 nucleotides agree with TRBD1. Losses at the gene ends were 6 bases for V and 3 bases for J; bases not matched to a gene: 10. There are 17 residues in the CDR3. CDR1 and CDR2 from the germline V gene are SNHLY and FYNNEI. The CDR3 DNA reads TGTGCCAGCAGGCCAGGACAGGGATATTATGGGGCCAACGTCCTGACTTTC. It specifies CASRPGQGYYGANVLTF.

This clonotype came up a few times. The rearrangement joins TRBV20-1 to TRBJ2-2; D is uncertain. The CDR3 runs to 18 residues. CDR1 DFQATT and CDR2 SNEGSKA come from the germline V gene (reference sequence). V was cut by 5 bases and J by 6 bases, with 28 bases left in between. CDR3 sequence (DNA): TGCAGTGCTTTAGGTTTCTCCCAGCTTTCGTGGGTCGCCGGGGAGCTGTTTTTT. Its translation: CSALGFSQLSWVAGELFF.

The V call is TRBV5-4, the J call TRBJ2-7; D perhaps matches TRBD2 (6 bases). Germline V gene lookup returns CDR1 SGHNT and CDR2 YYREEE (reference sequence). The CDR3 is made up of 15 amino acids. V was shortened by 4 bases and J by 7 bases, with 21 bases between the two germline ends. CDR3 residues: CASSETGTVLVEQYF. CDR3 nucleotide sequence: TGTGCCAGCAGCGAAACCGGGACTGTTTTAGTAGAGCAGTACTTC.

This clonotype has just a few counts. The V call is TRBV20-1, the J call TRBJ2-5; TRBD2 aligns across 7 bases. Per the germline V gene, CDR1 is DFQATT and CDR2 is SNEGSKA (reference sequence). V was pared by 5 bases and J by 1 base, with 4 bases of the junction left unmatched. The length of the CDR3 is 13 residues. The CDR3 sequence: CSAQRGPQETQYF. The CDR3 DNA follows: TGCAGTGCTCAGCGGGGTCCCCAAGAGACCCAGTACTTC.

The rearrangement joins TRBV20-1 to TRBJ2-3; 10 nucleotides match TRBD2. Germline V gene sequence: CDR1 DFQATT, CDR2 SNEGSKA (reference sequence). CDR3 length: 14 residues. The junction had 4 bases not matched to a gene; V was cut back by 5 bases and J by 2 bases. Written as DNA, the CDR3 is TGCAGTGCTGGAGGACTAGCGGTCACAGATACGCAGTATTTT. Translating gives CSAGGLAVTDTQYF.

The chain couples TRBV7-2 to TRBJ2-1, with TRBD2 matching over 11 bases. Unmatched junction bases numbered 6, after V lost 6 bases and J lost 8 bases. This CDR3 has 14 amino acids. In germline, CDR1 is SGHTA, CDR2 FQGNSA. The CDR3 region is CASRRTSGSDEQFF. The CDR3 region has the DNA TGTGCCAGCAGGCGCACTAGCGGGAGCGATGAGCAGTTCTTC. Looking up the rest from reference TRBV7-2 and TRBJ2-1 gives the full variable domain: GAGVSQSPSNKVTEKGKDVELRCDPISGHTALYWYRQSLGQGLEFLIYFQGNSAPDKSGLPSDRFSAERTGGSVSTLTIQRTQQEDSAVYLCASRRTSGSDEQFFGPGTRLTVL.

The rearrangement uses TRBV10-3 and TRBJ2-7; 8 nucleotides line up with TRBD2. V lost 3 bases to trimming and J lost 6 bases; unmatched junction nucleotides: 10. This CDR3 is 15 amino acids long. Germline V gene data show CDR1 as ENHRY and CDR2 as SYGVKD. CDR3 amino acids: CAISDRVAGSPEQYF. The DNA for the CDR3 is TGTGCCATCAGTGATCGAGTAGCGGGAAGTCCCGAGCAGTACTTC.

V and J are TRBV19 and TRBJ2-3, with a weak D call TRBD1 (6 bases). V was pared by 5 bases and J by 0 bases, with 9 bases between. The CDR3 runs 14 residues. In germline, CDR1 is LNHDA, CDR2 SQIVND (reference sequence). Written as DNA, the CDR3 is TGTGCCAGTAGTGCCGACAGGAGCACAGATACGCAGTATTTT. Translating gives CASSADRSTDTQYF.

The rearrangement links TRBV6-1 to TRBJ1-1; D remains unclear. CDR3 size: 13 residues. V lost 1 base and J 1 base, leaving 4 bases between the germline ends. Germline V gene lookup returns CDR1 MNHNS and CDR2 SASEGT. The CDR3 sequence: CASSEVGNTEAFF. CDR3 coding DNA: TGTGCCAGCAGTGAAGTTGGGAACACTGAAGCTTTCTTT.